Following are 27 T cell receptor beta chains from one sample sequenced in a study of Tregs in tolerant kidney transplant recipients. Recipient PBMCs carried a CFSE label and met irradiated graft donor PBMCs for over five days before FACS sorting. The antigens of these receptors remain unknown. Libraries were prepared by immunoSEQ multiplex PCR; TCRdb keeps only in-frame clonotypes and omits some of them. The table for this sample gives 2,500 to 3,000 clones. The specimen was CD8+ T cells from blood cultured with allogeneic cells, collected before the transplant. The receptors come from a human patient who received a combined kidney and bone marrow transplant.

Measured by frequency, this clone is medium-sized. The CDR3 goes on 3 residues after the read ends, and that part is filled in from the germline J gene. This chain connects TRBV4-1 to TRBJ2-7; tentatively, D is TRBD1 (6 bases). In germline, CDR1 is MGHRA, CDR2 YSYEKL. The V end was cut by 4 bases, the J end by 0 bases, with 10 bases between. The CDR3 is 14 amino acids. Incomplete CDR3 DNA: TGCGCCAGCAGCCGAGGGGGTTTCTCCTACGAG. It is translated as CASSRGGFSYE. The CDR3, in full, reads CASSRGGFSYEQYF.

With respect to this clone: The CDR3 goes on 3 residues after the read ends, and that part is filled in from the germline J gene. The chain links TRBV20-1 to TRBJ1-5; D is perhaps TRBD1 (6 bases). V lost 5 bases, J lost 3 bases, and 14 bases lay in between. Germline lookup yields CDR1 DFQATT and CDR2 SNEGSKA (reference sequence). This CDR3 spans 14 amino acids. CDR3 amino acids: CSAAGTSLNQPQHF. CDR3 DNA (partial): TGCAGTGCTGCCGGGACAAGCCTCAATCAGCCC.

Turning to this clone: Read sequence stops 3 residues before the CDR3 end, and the germline J gene provides the missing end. This chain connects TRBV27 to TRBJ2-1; 7 bases map to TRBD2. Germline V lookup: CDR1 MNHEY, CDR2 SMNVEV (reference sequence). This CDR3 has 17 amino acids. V lost 7 bases and J lost 8; bases outside the gene matches: 20. The CDR3 region is CASNPFPLAEGGDEQFF. Partial CDR3 DNA: TGTGCCAGCAATCCCTTCCCCCTAGCGGAGGGAGGCGATGAG.

A note on this clone: The read is 3 residues too short to cover the CDR3 end, so that end is filled in from the germline J gene. This chain joins TRBV9 and TRBJ2-1; 15 nucleotides match TRBD2. CDR1 is SGDLS, CDR2 YYNGEE, per germline. V lost 4 bases to trimming and J lost 4 bases; unmatched junction nucleotides: 6. The CDR3 consists of 17 residues. The part of the CDR3 DNA that was read is TGTGCCAGCAGCCCTTGGACTAGCGGGGGGGGTTACAATGAG. It codes for CASSPWTSGGGYNE. The CDR3, in full, reads CASSPWTSGGGYNEQFF.

Measured by frequency, this clone is medium-sized. The missing CDR3 end, 3 residues past where the read stops, is filled in from the germline J gene. The rearrangement links TRBV12-3 or TRBV12-4 to TRBJ2-3, with 7 nucleotides matching TRBD2. Losses at the gene ends were 6 bases for V and 1 base for J; bases not matched to a gene: 4. This CDR3 is built from 14 residues. The CDR3 DNA, read in part, is TGTGCCAGCAGCCGCCGGGGGGGCACAGATACG. Residues: CASSRRGGTDT. The whole CDR3 is CASSRRGGTDTQYF.

Concerning this clone: The read finishes 3 residues shy of the CDR3 end, and the germline J gene is used to complete it. The genes are TRBV11-2 and TRBJ1-3; D is perhaps TRBD1 (6 bases). The germline gives CDR1 SGHAT, CDR2 FQNNGV. Deletions cut 5 bases from V and 1 base from J, with 12 bases between. CDR3 length: 15 amino acids. The DNA read from the CDR3 is TGTGCCAGCAGCCCCAGAGGGGGATCTGGAAACACC. This sequence encodes CASSPRGGSGNT. The full-length CDR3 reads as CASSPRGGSGNTIYF. Complete variable domain (other parts from reference TRBV11-2 and TRBJ1-3): EAGVAQSPRYKIIEKRQSVAFWCNPISGHATLYWYQQILGQGPKLLIQFQNNGVVDDSQLPKDRFSAERLKGVDSTLKIQPAKLEDSAVYLCASSPRGGSGNTIYFGEGSWLTVV.

For this clone: The read ends 3 residues early relative to the CDR3; the germline J gene fills the gap. The J gene is TRBJ1-5, the V gene TRBV30, with 12 bases that match TRBD1. Per germline, CDR1 GTSNPN and CDR2 SVGIG (reference sequence). The ends lost 0 bases at V and 7 bases at J; junction bases unmatched: 4. This CDR3 has 15 amino acids. CDR3 sequence: CAWSVGQGARQPQHF. The DNA read from the CDR3 is TGTGCCTGGAGTGTGGGACAGGGGGCTCGGCAGCCC.

By frequency, this clone is medium-sized (0.01 to 0.1%). The read ends 3 residues early relative to the CDR3; the germline J gene fills the gap. The rearrangement uses TRBV19 and TRBJ2-2; unclear D gene. V dropped 5 bases and J dropped 9 bases, with 7 bases sitting between them. Germline values: CDR1 LNHDA, CDR2 SQIVND (reference sequence). This CDR3 has 11 amino acids. The covered CDR3 bases are TGTGCCAGTAGTGGCGGCAGGGAG. Translation: CASSGGRE. From start to end, the CDR3 is CASSGGRELFF.

Regarding this clone: The observed sequence ends 3 residues before the CDR3 terminus, with the missing tail filled in from the germline J gene. The chain uses TRBV20-1 and TRBJ1-1, with D unclear. This CDR3 spans 13 amino acids. The germline V gene has CDR1 DFQATT and CDR2 SNEGSKA (reference sequence). Partial CDR3 DNA: TGCAGTGCTAGGGCTTGGGTTGACGGGGTA. This encodes CSARAWVDGV. In full, the CDR3 reads CSARAWVDGVAFF.

For this clone: The observed sequence ends 3 residues before the CDR3 terminus, with the missing tail filled in from the germline J gene. This rearrangement joins TRBV30 to TRBJ2-3; 7 bases align to TRBD2. Looked up from germline, CDR1 is GTSNPN and CDR2 is SVGIG (reference sequence). This CDR3 spans 16 amino acids. V gave up 5 bases and J gave up 0 bases; unmatched junction bases: 11. CDR3 bases read: TGTGCCTGGGGGGGGAGGGCCGGACCTAGCACAGATACG. The encoded protein is CAWGGRAGPSTDT. The CDR3 in its entirety is CAWGGRAGPSTDTQYF. The whole variable domain, remainder taken from reference TRBV30 and TRBJ2-3, is SQTIHQWPATLVQPVGSPLSLECTVEGTSNPNLYWYRQAAGRGLQLLFYSVGIGQISSEVPQNLSASRPQDRQFILSSKKLLLSDSGFYLCAWGGRAGPSTDTQYFGPGTRLTVL.

In regard to this clone: The read falls 3 residues short of the CDR3 end, and the missing part is taken from the germline J gene. The chain carries TRBV28 and TRBJ1-5, with TRBD1 matching over 9 bases. With V trimmed by 3 bases and J by 7 bases, 16 bases remained unmatched. The CDR3 spans 18 residues. Germline V CDR1 and CDR2: MDHEN, SYDVKM. The DNA read from the CDR3 is TGTGCCAGCAGTTTGAGTTTCGGGACAGGGAGGTTGAGGCAGCCC. This sequence encodes CASSLSFGTGRLRQP. The full CDR3 protein reads CASSLSFGTGRLRQPQHF. Together with reference TRBV28 and TRBJ1-5, the CDR3 gives the full variable domain: DVKVTQSSRYLVKRTGEKVFLECVQDMDHENMFWYRQDPGLGLRLIYFSYDVKMKEKGDIPEGYSVSREKKERFSLILESASTNQTSMYLCASSLSFGTGRLRQPQHFGDGTRLSIL.

Note on this clone: Read data end 3 residues before the CDR3 end; the end is taken from the germline J gene. V gene TRBV4-1 combines with J gene TRBJ2-1, with 9 bases fitting TRBD2. Trimming removed 1 base from V and 2 bases from J; junction bases left unmatched: 3. The V gene's germline CDR1 is MGHRA and CDR2 YSYEKL. This CDR3 comprises 16 residues. The CDR3 reads CASSQVGLATYNEQFF. The CDR3 bases that were read are TGCGCCAGCAGCCAAGTCGGACTAGCGACCTACAATGAG.

As for this clone: The read finishes 3 residues shy of the CDR3 end, and the germline J gene is used to complete it. The chain is built from TRBV2 and TRBJ2-7; 9 bases agree with TRBD1. Germline CDR1 and CDR2: SNHLY and FYNNEI. CDR3 size: 15 residues. Trimming at V came to 5 bases and at J to 2 bases, leaving 7 bases not matched to a gene. Partial CDR3 DNA: TGTGCCAGCAGTTTAACAGGGGGCGGAACCTACGAG. As protein: CASSLTGGGTYE. The CDR3, in full, reads CASSLTGGGTYEQYF.

Concerning this clone itself: Read coverage stops 3 residues before the CDR3 terminus; the germline J gene supplies the remainder. This chain connects TRBV10-3 to TRBJ1-2, with 8 nucleotides matching TRBD1. The CDR3 runs to 15 residues. The germline gives CDR1 ENHRY, CDR2 SYGVKD. V shed 0 bases and J 3 bases; nucleotides not matched to a gene: 3. Incomplete CDR3 DNA: TGTGCCATCAGTGAGTCGCAGGGGGCTTACTATGGC. This codes for CAISESQGAYYG. The entire CDR3 protein is CAISESQGAYYGYTF.

Worth noting for this clone: The read is 3 residues too short to cover the CDR3 end, so that end is filled in from the germline J gene. The chain uses TRBV5-1 and TRBJ2-3; 12 nucleotides match TRBD1. The germline CDR1 and CDR2 sequences are SGHRS and YFSETQ. The CDR3 runs 16 residues. V dropped 4 bases and J dropped 4; count of bases not matched to a gene: 7. The CDR3 here is CASSLGTGGASDTQYF. Incomplete CDR3 DNA: TGCGCCAGCAGCCTGGGGACAGGGGGCGCGTCAGATACG.

The sequenced part of the CDR3 DNA is TGTGCCAGCAGTTTAGGCAGGGGAAATGAG. Protein product: CASSLGRGNE. The whole CDR3 sequence reads CASSLGRGNEQFF. The chain recombines TRBV27 with TRBJ2-1, with D tentatively TRBD1 (6 bases). Sequencing ends 3 residues short of the CDR3 end; the germline J gene provides the rest. The V gene lost 2 bases and the J gene lost 7 bases, with 9 bases spanning the gap. Germline loops: CDR1 MNHEY, CDR2 SMNVEV (reference sequence). The CDR3 totals 13 residues.

This clone is deemed large by its frequency. The read stops 3 residues short of the end of the CDR3; the missing end is completed from the germline J gene. The chain links TRBV6-1 to TRBJ2-7, with 8 bases matching TRBD1. Germline CDR1 reads MNHNS; CDR2 reads SASEGT. With 0 bases clipped from V and 3 bases from J, the junction kept 7 bases outside the gene matches. The CDR3 runs to 16 residues. CDR3 amino acids: CASSEAGTGAFYEQYF. Partial CDR3 DNA: TGTGCCAGCAGTGAAGCCGGGACAGGCGCTTTCTACGAG.

As for this clone: The read is 3 residues too short to cover the CDR3 end, so that end is filled in from the germline J gene. The chain has TRBV5-6 and TRBJ1-6, with 10 bases matching TRBD1. The V and J ends lost 2 bases and 10 bases, in that order; junction bases with no gene match: 6. CDR1 SGHDT and CDR2 YYEEEE come from the germline V gene. The CDR3 is 15 residues long. Partial CDR3 DNA: TGTGCCAGCAGCTTAGGGACAGGGGCGGGATCACCC. This gives the protein CASSLGTGAGSP. The CDR3 reads in full as CASSLGTGAGSPLHF.

As for this clone: The read is 3 residues too short to cover the CDR3 end, so that end is filled in from the germline J gene. The J gene is TRBJ2-7, the V gene TRBV7-7, with a possible D match to TRBD1 (5 bases). Trimming took 2 bases from V and 0 from J, leaving 8 bases between them. This CDR3 is 14 amino acids long. Germline values: CDR1 SSHAT, CDR2 FNYEAQ (reference sequence). The sequenced CDR3 bases are TGTGCCAGCAGCTTAACAGGAACCTCCTACGAG. This encodes CASSLTGTSYE. The full CDR3 is CASSLTGTSYEQYF.

Regarding this clone: The CDR3 end is not reached by the read, which stops 3 residues before it; the germline J gene fills it in. The chain recombines TRBV20-1 with TRBJ2-7; 8 nucleotides agree with TRBD1. There are 12 residues in the CDR3. J lost 5 bases, V lost 6 bases, and 6 bases had no gene match. CDR1 is DFQATT, CDR2 SNEGSKA, per germline (reference sequence). CDR3: CSAGWTGNEQYF. The sequenced CDR3 bases are TGCAGTGCCGGTTGGACAGGGAACGAG.

Frequency places this clone as medium-sized. With the read ending 3 residues before the CDR3 end, the germline J gene is used to fill in that end. The chain carries TRBV18 and TRBJ2-7, with a weak D call TRBD2 (6 bases). V shed 5 bases and J shed 4 bases, with 9 bases lying between them. The CDR3 has 12 amino acids. Germline CDR1 and CDR2: KGHSH and LQKENI. Incomplete CDR3 DNA: TGTGCCAGCTCAGCAGGAGGGTACGAG. The encoded protein is CASSAGGYE. The CDR3 in its entirety is CASSAGGYEQYF.

Concerning this clone: The observed sequence ends 3 residues before the CDR3 terminus, with the missing tail filled in from the germline J gene. This chain uses TRBV9 with TRBJ1-5; 9 bases map to TRBD1. The trim removed 3 bases at V and 6 bases at J, leaving 4 bases unmatched. Germline V gene sequence: CDR1 SGDLS, CDR2 YYNGEE. The CDR3 runs to 14 residues. The CDR3 protein is CASSGGTGRQPQHF. Incomplete CDR3 DNA: TGTGCCAGCAGCGGTGGGACAGGGCGTCAGCCC.

As regards this clone: The read stops 3 residues short of the end of the CDR3; the missing end is completed from the germline J gene. The rearrangement links TRBV5-5 to TRBJ2-7; 7 bases match TRBD1. The V gene's germline CDR1 is SGHKS and CDR2 YYEKEE (reference sequence). The V and J ends lost 0 bases and 2 bases, in that order; junction bases with no gene match: 2. This CDR3 spans 14 amino acids. The sequenced CDR3 bases are TGTGCCAGCAGCTTGGGACAGGGAGCCTACGAG. This codes for CASSLGQGAYE. The full CDR3 reads CASSLGQGAYEQYF.

According to its frequency, this clone is medium-sized (0.01 to 0.1%). The read ends 3 residues early relative to the CDR3; the germline J gene fills the gap. This chain uses TRBV2 with TRBJ1-5, with D tentatively TRBD1 (6 bases). Germline V lookup: CDR1 SNHLY, CDR2 FYNNEI. CDR3 length equals 14 residues. V was trimmed by 3 bases and J by 4 bases, leaving 10 bases between them. CDR3 DNA, as far as it was read: TGTGCCAGCAGTGAGGTGCAGGGGAATCAGCCC. Amino acid sequence: CASSEVQGNQP. The whole CDR3 is CASSEVQGNQPQHF.

Concerning this clone: The CDR3 goes on 3 residues after the read ends, and that part is filled in from the germline J gene. The rearrangement links TRBV10-2 to TRBJ2-1, with TRBD2 matching over 9 bases. From germline, CDR1 is WSHSY and CDR2 SAAADI. V dropped 0 bases and J dropped 6; count of bases not matched to a gene: 12. This CDR3 contains 18 residues. The CDR3 protein is CASSESGVGGGALNEQFF. The covered CDR3 bases are TGCGCCAGCAGTGAGTCGGGAGTAGGCGGGGGGGCCCTCAATGAG.

A remark on this clone: The read ends 3 residues shy of where the CDR3 ends; the end is completed using the germline J gene. The chain carries TRBV13 and TRBJ2-7; 10 bases align to TRBD2. Germline CDR1 PRHDT, CDR2 FYEKMQ (reference sequence). V was pared by 1 base and J by 3 bases, with 3 bases of the junction left unmatched. The CDR3 is 15 amino acids. Here the CDR3 reads CASSLASGSFYEQYF. Partial CDR3 DNA: TGTGCCAGCAGCTTAGCTAGCGGGAGTTTCTACGAG.

In regard to this clone: The read terminates 3 residues ahead of where the CDR3 ends, so the germline J gene completes it. This chain connects TRBV19 to TRBJ2-5; 9 bases line up with TRBD2. This CDR3 has 14 amino acids. V gave up 5 bases and J gave up 4 bases; unmatched junction bases: 5. CDR1 is LNHDA and CDR2 is SQIVND in the germline V gene (reference sequence). The CDR3 bases that were read are TGTGCCAGTAGTGGTGCGGGGGGGGGAGAGACC. The encoded protein is CASSGAGGGET. The CDR3 in full is CASSGAGGGETQYF. Based on the CDR3 plus reference TRBV19 and TRBJ2-5, the full variable domain is DGGITQSPKYLFRKEGQNVTLSCEQNLNHDAMYWYRQDPGQGLRLIYYSQIVNDFQKGDIAEGYSVSREKKESFPLTVTSAQKNPTAFYLCASSGAGGGETQYFGPGTRLLVL.